A selection of T cell receptor beta chains follows, all from one sample in a study of metastatic and nonmetastatic thyroid tumors. Through MiXCR, TCRdb re-clonotyped the PCR reads. The data hold roughly 13,000 clones, with approximately 26% observed a single time. Material for sequencing was tumor tissue. The receptors derive from a female donor with papillary thyroid cancer or a benign thyroid nodule (not recorded which). Some clones in this sample may be carry-over from other donors' samples. CDR3s include the opening cysteine and the closing phenylalanine or tryptophan. D genes are given only for firm matches. Where a row states a size, it is once, few, many or the class of an expanded clone; other rows omit it.

CDR3aa	CDR3nt	v_gene	abundance	j_gene	len	d_gene
CSAYRSSNQPQHF	TGCAGTGCTTACAGGTCTAGCAATCAGCCCCAGCATTTT	TRBV20-1	.	TRBJ1-5	13	.
CASSQLWTWLSGELFF	TGTGCCAGCAGTCAACTTTGGACATGGTTGTCCGGGGAGCTGTTTTTT	TRBV6-1	.	TRBJ2-2	16	.
CASSFTSGGALGTDTQYF	TGTGCCAGCAGCTTTACTAGTGGGGGGGCTCTCGGCACAGATACGCAGTATTTT	TRBV13	.	TRBJ2-3	18	.
CAGILWREAFF	TGTGCCGGCATTTTATGGAGGGAAGCTTTCTTT	TRBV28	few	TRBJ1-1	11	.
CASSSTGLLYGYTF	TGTGCCAGCAGCTCAACAGGGTTGCTCTATGGCTACACCTTC	TRBV13	many	TRBJ1-2	14	.
CASSLQGAVDTQYF	TGTGCCAGCAGTTTACAGGGGGCGGTAGATACGCAGTATTTT	TRBV6-1	.	TRBJ2-3	14	TRBD1
CASSYSPTVGSHDQYF	TGTGCCAGCAGTTATTCCCCCACGGTTGGGTCCCACGATCAGTACTTC	TRBV6-9	.	TRBJ2-7	16	.
CASSEQGYRTEAFF	TGTGCCAGCAGTGAACAGGGATATCGCACTGAAGCTTTCTTT	TRBV2	.	TRBJ1-1	14	.
CASRVGAGSNQPQNF	.	TRBV12-3/TRBV12-4	.	TRBJ1-5	15	.
CASSFARDTQYSNQPQHF	TGTGCCAGCAGCTTTGCGAGGGACACACAATATAGCAATCAGCCCCAGCATTTT	TRBV5-4	.	TRBJ1-5	18	.
CSASPIDRSYEQYF	TGCAGTGCTAGCCCGATAGACAGGTCCTACGAGCAGTACTTC	TRBV20-1	.	TRBJ2-7	14	.
CASSLTGEGSGANVLNF	TGTGCCAGCAGCCTGACAGGGGAGGGCTCTGGGGCCAACGTGCTGAATTTC	TRBV6-2/TRBV6-3	few	TRBJ2-6	17	.
CASSTPGGANVLTF	TGTGCCAGCAGCACACCAGGAGGGGCCAACGTCCTGACTTTC	TRBV9	.	TRBJ2-6	14	.
CASSHTGGYNEQFF	TGTGCCAGCAGCCACACGGGGGGCTACAATGAGCAGTTCTTC	TRBV9	many	TRBJ2-1	14	TRBD2
CASSPLAEGAYEQYF	TGTGCCAGCAGTCCCCTAGCGGAAGGGGCCTACGAGCAGTACTTC	TRBV27	.	TRBJ2-7	15	TRBD2
CASSYSWVMNTEAFF	TGTGCCAGCAGTTACTCGTGGGTTATGAACACTGAAGCTTTCTTT	TRBV6-5	few	TRBJ1-1	15	.
CASSYSSGYNTEAFF	TGTGCCAGCAGTTACTCGTCAGGATATAACACTGAAGCTTTCTTT	TRBV6-2/TRBV6-3	.	TRBJ1-1	15	.
CASSLELRVNRYAEAFF	TGTGCCAGCAGCTTAGAACTTAGGGTAAATCGCTACGCTGAAGCTTTCTTT	TRBV11-2	.	TRBJ1-1	17	.
CASSSSGPREAQYF	TGTGCCAGCAGCTCCTCCGGGCCACGAGAGGCCCAGTACTTC	TRBV7-3	many	TRBJ2-5	14	.
CASSLGTGQAFF	TGCGCCAGCAGCTTGGGGACAGGACAAGCTTTCTTT	TRBV5-1	medium-sized	TRBJ1-1	12	TRBD1
CASFPAGRLSTDTQYF	TGTGCCAGCTTTCCGGCGGGACGGTTAAGCACAGATACGCAGTATTTT	TRBV28	.	TRBJ2-3	16	.
CASSLSPRWLVLTSTDTQYF	TGTGCCAGCAGTTTAAGCCCTCGGTGGTTGGTGTTAACTAGCACAGATACGCAGTATTTT	TRBV28	many	TRBJ2-3	20	.
CASSLGQVDYGYTF	TGTGCCAGCAGCTTAGGACAGGTAGACTATGGCTACACCTTC	TRBV11-3	medium-sized	TRBJ1-2	14	.
CASSLGTEEQYF	TGCGCCAGCAGCTTGGGGACGGAAGAGCAGTACTTC	TRBV5-1	.	TRBJ2-7	12	.
CASSSSGSMDTQYF	TGTGCCAGCAGCTCCAGCGGGAGTATGGATACGCAGTATTTT	TRBV9	many	TRBJ2-3	14	TRBD2
CASTLLPGAETEAFF	TGTGCCAGCACTCTCCTGCCAGGGGCAGAGACTGAAGCTTTCTTT	TRBV2	many	TRBJ1-1	15	.
CASSQLGAHGYTF	TGCGCCAGCAGCCAACTGGGGGCACATGGCTACACCTTC	TRBV4-1	medium-sized	TRBJ1-2	13	.
CASSLRTASTDTQYF	TGTGCCAGCAGCCTCAGGACGGCCAGCACAGATACGCAGTATTTT	TRBV7-9	many	TRBJ2-3	15	.
CASSLVGDGYTF	TGTGCCAGCAGCTTAGTAGGGGATGGCTACACCTTC	TRBV11-3	few	TRBJ1-2	12	.
CASSLETDVNEQFF	TGTGCCAGCAGTTTGGAGACAGATGTCAATGAGCAGTTCTTC	TRBV28	many	TRBJ2-1	14	.
CASSQGTNEKLFF	TGTGCCAGCAGCCAAGGAACTAATGAAAAACTGTTTTTT	TRBV3-1	many	TRBJ1-4	13	.
CASSDTSGMIYNEQFF	TGTGCCAGCAGCGATACTAGCGGGATGATATACAATGAGCAGTTCTTC	TRBV7-8	medium-sized	TRBJ2-1	16	TRBD2
CASSVASWADTQYF	TGTGCCAGCAGCGTAGCCTCGTGGGCAGATACGCAGTATTTT	TRBV9	many	TRBJ2-3	14	.
CASSFRGLSTDTQYF	TGTGCCAGCAGTTTTCGCGGGCTGAGCACGGATACGCAGTATTTC	TRBV12-3/TRBV12-4	few	TRBJ2-3	15	.
CASSHKGQINEQFF	TGTGCCAGCAGCCACAAGGGTCAAATCAATGAGCAGTTCTTC	TRBV6-1	few	TRBJ2-1	14	.
CSARAGNSNQPQHF	TGCAGTGCTAGAGCGGGGAATAGCAATCAGCCCCAGCATTTT	TRBV20-1	many	TRBJ1-5	14	.
CTTSPASGDGDTQYF	TGTACCACCAGCCCTGCTTCAGGGGACGGAGATACCCAGTACTTC	TRBV15	.	TRBJ2-5	15	.
CASSLAVAGPYEQYF	TGTGCCAGCAGCTTAGCGGTAGCGGGACCCTACGAGCAGTACTTC	TRBV7-8	once	TRBJ2-7	15	TRBD2
CASSSEAVSSYEQYF	TGCGCCAGCAGCTCCGAAGCGGTGAGCTCCTACGAGCAGTACTTC	TRBV5-1	.	TRBJ2-7	15	.
CASSLGWGQPQHF	TGTGCCAGCAGCTTAGGGTGGGGTCAGCCCCAGCATTTT	TRBV11-2	.	TRBJ1-5	13	.
CASGWGGPGYTF	TGTGCCAGCGGTTGGGGGGGCCCTGGCTACACCTTC	TRBV2	few	TRBJ1-2	12	.
CASSYGLAGADEQFF	TGTGCCAGCAGTTACGGCCTAGCGGGAGCGGATGAGCAGTTCTTC	TRBV6-2/TRBV6-3	few	TRBJ2-1	15	TRBD2
CSAGLAGAPGEQFF	TGCAGTGCTGGACTAGCGGGAGCCCCGGGGGAGCAGTTCTTC	TRBV20-1	.	TRBJ2-1	14	TRBD2
CSASGWGGGYTF	TGCAGTGCTAGTGGATGGGGGGGAGGCTACACCTTC	TRBV20-1	.	TRBJ1-2	12	.
CSARLVGATEAFF	TGCAGTGCTAGGCTAGTGGGGGCCACTGAAGCTTTCTTT	TRBV20-1	.	TRBJ1-1	13	.
CASSPDQEETQYF	TGTGCCAGCAGCCCGGACCAAGAAGAGACCCAGTACTTC	TRBV6-2/TRBV6-3	few	TRBJ2-5	13	.
CASSFPFDGSPLHF	TGTGCCAGCAGTTTTCCCTTCGACGGTTCACCCCTCCACTTT	TRBV12-3/TRBV12-4	medium-sized	TRBJ1-6	14	.
CASSLVRGRANEQFF	TGTGCCAGCAGCTTAGTGAGAGGGAGAGCCAATGAGCAGTTCTTC	TRBV11-2	.	TRBJ2-1	15	.
CAWGVQGDQPQHF	TGTGCCTGGGGAGTACAGGGAGATCAGCCCCAGCATTTT	TRBV30	medium-sized	TRBJ1-5	13	.
CASSLLGENTEAFF	TGCGCCAGCAGCTTGCTCGGGGAGAACACTGAAGCTTTCTTT	TRBV5-1	many	TRBJ1-1	14	.
CASMGKGAPLVTEAFF	TGTGCCAGCATGGGCAAGGGGGCCCCTCTCGTCACTGAAGCTTTCTTT	TRBV6-1	.	TRBJ1-1	16	TRBD1
CASSGETQYF	TGTGCCAGCAGTGGAGAGACCCAGTACTTC	TRBV2	few	TRBJ2-5	10	.
CASSPGTRHSPLHF	TGTGCCAGCAGCCCCGGGACCCGTCATTCACCCCTCCACTTT	TRBV6-1	large	TRBJ1-6	14	.